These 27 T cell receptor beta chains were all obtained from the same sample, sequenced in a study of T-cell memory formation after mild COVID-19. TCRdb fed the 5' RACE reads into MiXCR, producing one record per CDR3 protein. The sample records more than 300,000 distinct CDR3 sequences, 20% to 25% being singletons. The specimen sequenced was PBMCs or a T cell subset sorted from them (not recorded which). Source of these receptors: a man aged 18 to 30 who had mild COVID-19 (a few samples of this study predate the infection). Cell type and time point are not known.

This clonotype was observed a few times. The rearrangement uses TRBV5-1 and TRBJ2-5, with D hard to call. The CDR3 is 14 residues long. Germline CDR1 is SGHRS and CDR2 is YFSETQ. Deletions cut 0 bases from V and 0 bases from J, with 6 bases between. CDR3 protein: CASSLVGNQETQYF. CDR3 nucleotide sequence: TGCGCCAGCAGCTTGGTTGGGAACCAAGAGACCCAGTACTTC.

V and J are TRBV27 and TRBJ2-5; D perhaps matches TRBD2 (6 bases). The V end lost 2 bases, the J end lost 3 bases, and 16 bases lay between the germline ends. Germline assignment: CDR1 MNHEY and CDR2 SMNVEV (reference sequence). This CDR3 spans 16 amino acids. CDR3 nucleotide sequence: TGTGCCAGCAGTTTACTTTCCGGGCGGGGAGAAGAGACCCAGTACTTC. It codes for CASSLLSGRGEETQYF.

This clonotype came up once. This CDR3 reads CATTRTGGTDTQYF. The CDR3, as DNA: TGTGCCACCACCCGTACTGGAGGCACAGATACGCAGTATTTT. The chain recombines TRBV15 with TRBJ2-3; D ambiguous. V lost 7 bases and J 1 base, leaving 12 bases between the germline ends. Germline V CDR1 and CDR2: LNHNV, YYDKDF (reference sequence). This CDR3 is 14 amino acids long.

This chain's CDR3 is CASSLGDRGGGEAFF. CDR3 bases: TGTGCCAGCAGCTTAGGGGACAGGGGAGGGGGTGAAGCTTTCTTT. This rearrangement joins TRBV11-2 to TRBJ1-1; 10 bases match TRBD1. Germline CDR1 is SGHAT and CDR2 is FQNNGV. J was trimmed by 7 bases and V by 1 base; bases with no gene match: 6. The CDR3 loop spans 15 amino acids.

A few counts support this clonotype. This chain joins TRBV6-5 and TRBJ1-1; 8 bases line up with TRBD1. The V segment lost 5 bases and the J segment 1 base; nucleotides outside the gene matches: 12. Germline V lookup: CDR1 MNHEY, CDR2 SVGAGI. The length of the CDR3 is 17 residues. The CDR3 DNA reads TGTGCCAGCAGTAGACTTCCAGGGGGCGCAGGGAACACTGAAGCTTTCTTT. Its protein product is CASSRLPGGAGNTEAFF.

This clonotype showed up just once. Here the CDR3 reads CASSPAGGRARYGYTF. The CDR3 nucleotides read TGTGCCAGCTCACCCGCCGGAGGTCGGGCCAGGTATGGCTACACCTTC. This chain uses TRBV18 with TRBJ1-2; D gene uncertain. The V gene lost 3 bases and the J gene lost 5 bases, with 19 bases spanning the gap. Per germline, CDR1 KGHSH and CDR2 LQKENI. The CDR3 length is 16 residues.

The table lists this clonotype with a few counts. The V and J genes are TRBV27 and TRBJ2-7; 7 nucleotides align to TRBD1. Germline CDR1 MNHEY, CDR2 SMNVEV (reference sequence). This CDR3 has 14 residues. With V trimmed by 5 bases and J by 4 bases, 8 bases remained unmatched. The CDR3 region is CASSAMGQTYEQYF. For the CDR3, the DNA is TGTGCCAGCAGTGCGATGGGACAGACTTACGAGCAGTACTTC.

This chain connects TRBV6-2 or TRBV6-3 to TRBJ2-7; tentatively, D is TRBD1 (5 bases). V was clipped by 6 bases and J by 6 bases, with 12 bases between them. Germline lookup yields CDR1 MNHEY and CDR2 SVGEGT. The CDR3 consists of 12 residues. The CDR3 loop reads CASSEQDLEQYF. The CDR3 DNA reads TGTGCCAGCAGCGAACAGGACCTCGAGCAGTACTTC.

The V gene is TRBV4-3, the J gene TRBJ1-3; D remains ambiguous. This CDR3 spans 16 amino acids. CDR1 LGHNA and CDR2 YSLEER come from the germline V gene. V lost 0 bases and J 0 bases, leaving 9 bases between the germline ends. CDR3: CASSQDISSSGNTIYF. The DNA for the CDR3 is TGCGCCAGCAGCCAAGATATTTCAAGCTCTGGAAACACCATATATTTT.

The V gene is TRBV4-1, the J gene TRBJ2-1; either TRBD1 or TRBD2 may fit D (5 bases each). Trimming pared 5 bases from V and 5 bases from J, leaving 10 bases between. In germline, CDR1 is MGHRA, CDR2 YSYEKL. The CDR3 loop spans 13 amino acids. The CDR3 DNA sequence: TGCGCCAGCAGCAGTGGGACCGACAATGAGCAGTTCTTC. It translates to CASSSGTDNEQFF.

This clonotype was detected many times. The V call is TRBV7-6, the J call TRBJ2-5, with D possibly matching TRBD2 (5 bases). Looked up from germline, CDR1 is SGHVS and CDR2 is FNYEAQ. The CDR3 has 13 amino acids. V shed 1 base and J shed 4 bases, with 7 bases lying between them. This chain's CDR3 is CASSLVGRETQYF. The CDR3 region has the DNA TGTGCCAGCAGCTTAGTTGGGAGAGAGACCCAGTACTTC.

The CDR3 DNA follows: TGTGCCAGCAGTTTCGGACAGGGGTCTGAAGCTTTCTTT. It specifies CASSFGQGSEAFF. This rearrangement joins TRBV12-3 or TRBV12-4 to TRBJ1-1; 9 bases match TRBD1. The CDR3 covers 13 residues. The J segment lost 6 bases and the V segment lost 3 bases, leaving 2 bases of the junction unmatched.

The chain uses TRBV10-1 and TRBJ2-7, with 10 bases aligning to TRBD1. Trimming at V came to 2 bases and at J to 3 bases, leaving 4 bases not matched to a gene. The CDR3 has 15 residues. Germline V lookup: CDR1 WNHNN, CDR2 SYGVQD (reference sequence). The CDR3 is CASSEGQGVGYEQYF. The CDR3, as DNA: TGCGCCAGCAGTGAGGGACAGGGGGTTGGCTACGAGCAGTACTTC.

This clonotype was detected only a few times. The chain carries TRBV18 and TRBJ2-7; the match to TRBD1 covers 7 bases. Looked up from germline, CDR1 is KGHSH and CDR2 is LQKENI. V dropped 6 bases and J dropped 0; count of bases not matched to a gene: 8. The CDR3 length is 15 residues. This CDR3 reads CASSPPGQSSYEQYF. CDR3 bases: TGTGCCAGCTCTCCTCCGGGACAGAGCTCCTACGAGCAGTACTTC.

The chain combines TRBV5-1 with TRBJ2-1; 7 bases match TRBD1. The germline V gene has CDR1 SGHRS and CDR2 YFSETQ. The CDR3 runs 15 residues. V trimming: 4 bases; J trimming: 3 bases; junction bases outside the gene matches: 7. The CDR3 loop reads CASSPTGDGYNEQFF. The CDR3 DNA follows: TGCGCCAGCAGCCCCACAGGGGACGGCTACAATGAGCAGTTCTTC.

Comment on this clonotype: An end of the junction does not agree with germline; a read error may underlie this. DNA for the CDR3: TGTGCCAGCAGTTGGAGTCTTTATTTC. It is translated as CASSWSLYF. The chain joins TRBV13 to TRBJ2-7; D remains ambiguous. In germline, CDR1 is PRHDT, CDR2 FYEKMQ (reference sequence). This CDR3 region has 9 residues.

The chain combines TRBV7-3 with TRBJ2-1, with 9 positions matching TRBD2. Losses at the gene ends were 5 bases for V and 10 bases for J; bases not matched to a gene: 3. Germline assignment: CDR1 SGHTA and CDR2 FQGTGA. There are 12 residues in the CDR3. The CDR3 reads CASSQRGDEQFF. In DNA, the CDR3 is TGTGCCAGCAGCCAGCGGGGGGACGAGCAGTTCTTC.

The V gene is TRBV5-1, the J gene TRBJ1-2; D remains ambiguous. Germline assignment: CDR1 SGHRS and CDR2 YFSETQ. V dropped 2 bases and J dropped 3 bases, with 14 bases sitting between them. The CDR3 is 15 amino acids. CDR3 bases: TGCGCCAGCAGCTTAACCCAGCAGCTAGACTATGGCTACACCTTC. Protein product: CASSLTQQLDYGYTF. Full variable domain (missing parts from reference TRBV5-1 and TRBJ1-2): KAGVTQTPRYLIKTRGQQVTLSCSPISGHRSVSWYQQTPGQGLQFLFEYFSETQRNKGNFPGRFSGRQFSNSRSEMNVSTLELGDSALYLCASSLTQQLDYGYTFGSGTRLTVV.

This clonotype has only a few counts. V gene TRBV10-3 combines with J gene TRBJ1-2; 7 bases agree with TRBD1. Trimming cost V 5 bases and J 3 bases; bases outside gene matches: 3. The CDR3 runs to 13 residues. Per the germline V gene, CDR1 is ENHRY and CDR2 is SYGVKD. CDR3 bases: TGTGCCATCAGTCGGGACAGAGACTATGGCTACACCTTC. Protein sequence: CAISRDRDYGYTF.

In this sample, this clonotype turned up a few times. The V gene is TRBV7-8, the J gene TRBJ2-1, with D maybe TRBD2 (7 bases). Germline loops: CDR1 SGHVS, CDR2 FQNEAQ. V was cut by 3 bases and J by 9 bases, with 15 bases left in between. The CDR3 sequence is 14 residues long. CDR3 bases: TGTGCCAGCAGCTTGGGGGGGCTTTCGGGTGAGCAGTTCTTC. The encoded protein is CASSLGGLSGEQFF.

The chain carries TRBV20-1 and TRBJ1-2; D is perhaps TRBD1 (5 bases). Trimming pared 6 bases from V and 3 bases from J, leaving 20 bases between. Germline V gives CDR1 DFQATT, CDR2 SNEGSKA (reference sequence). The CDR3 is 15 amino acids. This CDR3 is CSAGGATLMYYGYTF. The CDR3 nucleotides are TGCAGTGCCGGCGGGGCTACCTTGATGTACTATGGCTACACCTTC.

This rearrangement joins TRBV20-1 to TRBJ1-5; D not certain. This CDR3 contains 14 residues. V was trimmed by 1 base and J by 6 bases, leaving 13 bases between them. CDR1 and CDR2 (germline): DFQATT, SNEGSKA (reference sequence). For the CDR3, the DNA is TGCAGTGCTAGAGTGTCGGGTCGCAGTCAGCCCCAGCATTTT. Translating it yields CSARVSGRSQPQHF.

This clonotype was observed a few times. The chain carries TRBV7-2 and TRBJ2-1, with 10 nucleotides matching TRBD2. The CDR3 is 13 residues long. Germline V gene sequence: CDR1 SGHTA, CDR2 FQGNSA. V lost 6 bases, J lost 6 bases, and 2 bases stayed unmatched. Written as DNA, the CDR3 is TGTGCCAGCAGGAGCGGGGGGGCCAATGAGCAGTTCTTC. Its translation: CASRSGGANEQFF.

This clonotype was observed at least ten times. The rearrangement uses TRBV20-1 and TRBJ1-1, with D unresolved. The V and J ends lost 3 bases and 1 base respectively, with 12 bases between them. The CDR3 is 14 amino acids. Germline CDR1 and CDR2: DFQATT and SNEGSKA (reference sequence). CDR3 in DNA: TGCAGTGCTAGCAAGCCCACCACGAACACTGAAGCTTTCTTT. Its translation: CSASKPTTNTEAFF.

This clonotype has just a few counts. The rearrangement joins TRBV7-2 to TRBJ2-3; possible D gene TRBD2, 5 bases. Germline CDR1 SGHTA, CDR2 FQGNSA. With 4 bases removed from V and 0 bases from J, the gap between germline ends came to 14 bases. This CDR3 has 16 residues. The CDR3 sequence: CASSWAGVGSTDTQYF. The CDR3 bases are TGTGCCAGCAGCTGGGCGGGTGTGGGTAGCACAGATACGCAGTATTTT.

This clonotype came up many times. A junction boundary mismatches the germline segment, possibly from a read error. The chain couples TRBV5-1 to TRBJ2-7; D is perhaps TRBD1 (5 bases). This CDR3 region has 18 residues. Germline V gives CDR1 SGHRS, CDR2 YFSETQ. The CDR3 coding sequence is TGCGCCAGCAGCATGGGTCTCTGGGGCGAGCTAGTCTCCGACGAGCAGTACTTC. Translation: CASSMGLWGELVSDEQYF.

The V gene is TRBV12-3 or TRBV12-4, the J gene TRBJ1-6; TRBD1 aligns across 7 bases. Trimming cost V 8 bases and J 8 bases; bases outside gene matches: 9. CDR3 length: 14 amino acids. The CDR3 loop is CASGTRQGYSPLHF. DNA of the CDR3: TGTGCCAGCGGAACAAGACAGGGATATTCACCCCTCCACTTT.